This T cell receptor (beta chain) was sequenced for a study of PD-1 blockade in classical Hodgkin lymphoma (TCRdb year 2020). For the wider study: The study used TCR beta sequencing and CyTOF to define a peripheral blood immune signature of response to PD-1 blockade in classical Hodgkin lymphoma.

The research as a whole found: Baseline TCR diversity was reported to be lower in newly diagnosed patients than in healthy donors, and even lower in relapsed/refractory patients. Only a single clinical trial cohort was studied, and what caused the repertoire differences, possibly disease activity or prior therapy, remained undefined.

Genomic DNA was isolated using the Qiagen DNeasy kit from unsorted PBMCs as well as from negatively selected CD4+ and CD8+ fractions. Amplification of TCR beta CDR3 regions was done by immunoSEQ multiplex PCR with primers that anneal to V and J segments. A synthetic immune receptor repertoire was used to minimize amplification bias, and any residual bias was removed computationally once sequencing was done. In the paper's pipeline: Custom Python scripts were used to quantify repertoire diversity as the Shannon entropy index. The unsorted, CD4+ and CD8+ repertoires were each analyzed separately, with the exception of combined analyses, where CD4+ and CD8+ sequences were merged in silico. The table comes from immuneACCESS by way of TCRdb, which keeps in-frame sequences with V and J called. Part of the clones is missing from these tables; in studies checked, under half for an unresolved V gene and the rest for unknown reasons. The DNA was the basis for D and trimming; V, J and clone size are from that table. A total of about 21,000 clones appear in this sample, about 83% of them only once. The top ten hold approximately 7% of the sample.

The time point label, as the study defines it: newly diagnosed, previously untreated cHL patient sample. A Miltenyi CD8+ T cell isolation kit was used for magnetic negative selection to purify CD8+ T cells from thawed PBMCs. PBMCs from patients with newly diagnosed, previously untreated classical Hodgkin lymphoma were sequenced as a comparison group for the relapsed/refractory trial patients. Peripheral blood was collected in 8 mL Vacutainer Cell Preparation Tubes, from which PBMCs were isolated by centrifugation and then cryopreserved. Purified CD4+ and CD8+ fractions were prepared only for cases in which an additional PBMC sample was available. Magnetically labelled cells were removed on LS columns in a quadroMACS separator, and the flow-through was collected as the purified fraction. This clone was detected only once. No cognate antigen has been identified for it. It has no much larger one-base neighbor in the sample; base qualities were not kept.

The germline V gene sets CDR1 to MDHEN and CDR2 to SYDVKM. The V end gives up 5 bases and the J end 4 bases, leaving 6 bases in the junction not matched to a gene. The CDR3 goes from the cysteine to the phenylalanine over 15 residues. The retained sequence is limited to the CDR3, 45 bases, with the frame set at the first base. The source of this sequence is a human donor with classical Hodgkin lymphoma. Sequencing input: CD8+ T cells from blood. The chain couples TRBV28 to TRBJ2-4; 9 middle bases align to TRBD1. The CDR3 region has the sequence CASSPPGQGKNIQYF. The sequenced DNA is TGTGCCAGCAGTCCCCCGGGACAGGGTAAAAACATTCAGTACTTC.